This T cell receptor beta chain emerged from a study of CXCR3-negative and CXCR3-positive naive CD8 T cells. Study context: Total TRB output reached some 130 million reads, about 1.5 +/- 0.3 million per library. Broader study findings: High diversity, comparable across both naive subsets, contrasted with much lower diversity in memory CD8+ cells. Whereas memory cells differed, naive CXCR3-negative and CXCR3-positive cells shared similar TRBV-TRBJ usage.

Researchers sorted 300,000 cells of each CD8+ T cell subset in triplicate. Each TRB cDNA library was prepared by 5' RACE (with UMI labels). Reprocessing the 5' RACE reads, TCRdb reports a single entry for every CDR3 protein and omits DNA. The sample includes 40,000 to 45,000 distinct CDR3 sequences. This CDR3 is 18 amino acids long. Germline V CDR1 and CDR2: SEHNR, FQNEAQ (reference sequence). A word on this clonotype: Its specificity is unknown.

Sequencing was performed on naive CXCR3- CD8+ T cells from blood. Subset described: CD45RO-CCR7+CD27+CD95- naive CD8+ T cells lacking CXCR3 (TNR3-). The V and J genes are TRBV7-9 and TRBJ2-2. The sequence was obtained from a human donor in good health. Some clones in this sample may be carry-over from other donors' samples. Here the CDR3 reads CASSLGQQIIPNTGELFF.